Each of the 2 T cell receptor beta chains below was sequenced from the same sample in a study of vaccination and CD4 T cells after COVID-19. The treatment denotes: roughly 10-day PBMC culture with coronavirus spike peptide pools or control peptides (ViraFEST assay). The antigens for these receptors are not known. Cultured CD4+ T cells had their DNA profiled by the Oncomine TCR Beta short-read assay. TCRdb processed the PCR reads anew with MiXCR; each CDR3 protein has one entry. This table has approximately 8,400 distinct CDR3 sequences, over 60% appearing once. The sequenced material came from CD4+ T cells from blood, cultured in vitro. The receptors were sampled from a human donor who had recovered from COVID-19.

Only a few counts were recorded for this clonotype. This chain connects TRBV12-3 or TRBV12-4 to TRBJ2-5, with unresolved D. This CDR3 region has 14 residues. Trimming removed 3 bases from V and 5 bases from J, with 13 bases in between. This chain's CDR3 is CASSLASGRETQYF. Written as DNA, the CDR3 is TGTGCCAGCAGTTTGGCCAGTGGTCGGGAGACCCAGTACTTC.

This chain links TRBV5-1 with TRBJ2-3; maybe TRBD2 (6 bases). The CDR3 has 15 residues. The V gene lost 0 bases and the J gene lost 0 bases, with 8 bases spanning the gap. The V gene's germline CDR1 is SGHRS and CDR2 YFSETQ. Written as DNA, the CDR3 is TGCGCCAGCAGCTTGGGCGGGGTTAGCACAGATACGCAGTATTTT. It yields the protein CASSLGGVSTDTQYF.